The 6 T cell receptor beta chains below were found in one sample sequenced in a study of regulatory T cells in long-lasting Graves disease. The TCR beta library used iRepertoire HTBI primers with Arm-PCR amplification of CDR3. Via MiXCR, TCRdb re-called the multiplex PCR reads, giving one row per CDR3 protein. Of around 250,000 distinct CDR3 sequences listed, more than 15% are singletons. Time point defined: newly diagnosed GD, antithyroid drugs for less than 3 months. RNA from PBMCs was the source of the TCR library. These data also featured in a second study, about T cells in Graves' hyperthyroidism and ophthalmopathy.

Sequencing was performed on peripheral blood mononuclear cells (PBMCs), taken at new diagnosis, from a patient treated with antithyroid drugs. The receptors were gathered from a woman aged 30 to 39 with Graves disease.

This clonotype was seen repeatedly, ten times or more. The rearrangement joins TRBV7-2 to TRBJ2-6; D is perhaps TRBD1 or TRBD2 (5 bases each). Trimming left V 5 bases short and J 2 bases short, with 13 bases between. CDR1 and CDR2 from the germline V gene are SGHTA and FQGNSA. The CDR3 runs 16 residues. As DNA, the CDR3 is TGTGCCAGCAGCCCAAAGGGACGGACTGGGGCCAACGTCCTGACTTTC. It specifies CASSPKGRTGANVLTF.

About this clonotype: This is likely an artifact of a read error, given a far larger clone one base away. The CDR3 sequence: CASSLSSYGCTF. The CDR3 DNA is TGTGCCAGCAGCTTATCCAGCTATGGCTGCACCTTC. The chain is built from TRBV7-2 and TRBJ1-2; no reliable D call. This CDR3 has 12 amino acids. Germline loops: CDR1 SGHTA, CDR2 FQGNSA.

This clonotype has a count of ten or more. The chain couples TRBV24-1 to TRBJ1-1; D is unresolved. CDR3 size: 13 residues. Between the trimmed V and J ends, which lost 3 bases and 1 base, there was a span of 5 bases. Germline CDR1 reads KGHDR; CDR2 reads SFDVKD. This chain's CDR3 is CATSDRGNTEAFF. The CDR3 DNA reads as TGTGCCACCAGTGATCGGGGGAACACTGAAGCTTTCTTT.

This clonotype has just one count. A much larger clone lies a single base off, so this may be a read error. This chain joins TRBV6-2 or TRBV6-3 and TRBJ1-4; no clear D. There are 16 residues in the CDR3. Trimming removed 5 bases from V and 1 base from J, with 14 bases in between. Germline-derived CDR1 and CDR2 are MNHEY and SVGEGT. CDR3 protein: CASSPWAGETNEKLFF. DNA for the CDR3: TGTGCCAGCAGTCCATGGGCCGGGGAAACTAATGAAAAACTGTTTTTT.

This clonotype came up many times. The CDR3 nucleotides read TGTGCCAGCAGCGTATTCGCGGGGGGGCCCGATGAGCAGTTCTTC. Protein sequence: CASSVFAGGPDEQFF. V gene TRBV9 combines with J gene TRBJ2-1, with 9 bases that match TRBD2. The CDR3 contains 15 residues. Trimming took 1 base from V and 8 from J; bases not matched to a gene: 7. Germline V gene sequence: CDR1 SGDLS, CDR2 YYNGEE.

The chain joins TRBV7-2 to TRBJ2-1, with 8 bases identical to TRBD2. Per germline, CDR1 SGHTA and CDR2 FQGNSA. Trimming took 6 bases from V and 9 from J; bases not matched to a gene: 16. The CDR3 contains 16 residues. CDR3 loop: CASSIGDGRALSEQFF. The CDR3 coding sequence is TGTGCCAGCAGTATAGGAGACGGGAGGGCCCTCAGTGAGCAGTTCTTC. The full variable domain, with the rest looked up from reference TRBV7-2 and TRBJ2-1, is GAGVSQSPSNKVTEKGKDVELRCDPISGHTALYWYRQSLGQGLEFLIYFQGNSAPDKSGLPSDRFSAERTGGSVSTLTIQRTQQEDSAVYLCASSIGDGRALSEQFFGPGTRLTVL.